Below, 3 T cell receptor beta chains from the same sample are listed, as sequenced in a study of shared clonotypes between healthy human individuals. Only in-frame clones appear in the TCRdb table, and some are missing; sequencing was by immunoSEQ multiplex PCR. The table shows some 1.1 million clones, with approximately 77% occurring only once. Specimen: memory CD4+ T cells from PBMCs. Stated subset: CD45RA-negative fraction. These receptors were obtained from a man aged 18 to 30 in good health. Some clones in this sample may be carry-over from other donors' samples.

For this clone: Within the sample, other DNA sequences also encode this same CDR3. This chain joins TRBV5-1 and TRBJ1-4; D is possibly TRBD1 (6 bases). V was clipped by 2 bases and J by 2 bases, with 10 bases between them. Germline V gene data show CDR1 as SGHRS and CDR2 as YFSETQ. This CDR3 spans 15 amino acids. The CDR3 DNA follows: TGCGCCAGCAGCTTATCAGGGGCGACTAATGAAAAACTGTTTTTT. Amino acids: CASSLSGATNEKLFF.

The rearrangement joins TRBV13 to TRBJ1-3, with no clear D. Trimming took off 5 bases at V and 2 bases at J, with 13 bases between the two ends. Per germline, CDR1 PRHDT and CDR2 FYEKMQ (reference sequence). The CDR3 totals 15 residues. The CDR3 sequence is CASSGEGSPGNTIYF. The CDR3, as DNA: TGTGCCAGCAGCGGGGAAGGTAGTCCTGGAAACACCATATATTTT.

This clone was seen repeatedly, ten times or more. The CDR3 nucleotides read TGCGCCAGCAGTTCGGAGGGGGTTTCCTACGAGCAGTACTTC. It encodes CASSSEGVSYEQYF. The rearrangement uses TRBV5-1 and TRBJ2-7, with D tentatively TRBD1 or TRBD2 (6 bases each). V was pared by 5 bases and J by 1 base, with 13 bases between. The CDR3 contains 14 residues. Germline-derived CDR1 and CDR2 are SGHRS and YFSETQ.